This TCR beta chain was profiled in a study of T cell responses to AZD1222 COVID-19 vaccine. The assay was immunoSEQ multiplex PCR, and TCRdb's table has in-frame clones only and misses some. The profile shows about 170,000 clones, just over 90% of them singletons. CDR3 size: 18 residues. V shed 6 bases and J shed 0 bases, with 20 bases lying between them. In germline, CDR1 is MDHEN, CDR2 SYDVKM. With respect to this clone: What it binds is not known.

Study-wide findings and caveats: Per reports, nearly half of all spike-specific TCRs target regions that are unmutated in variants.

The sequence came from an adult in good health. This rearrangement joins TRBV28 to TRBJ1-4; a weak D match, TRBD1 (5 bases). Here the sequenced sample was peripheral blood, taken on day 0 of AZD1222 vaccination. The CDR3 DNA follows: TGTGCCAGCAGCCTAACTGACTGGGGGGTTGCAACTAATGAAAAACTGTTTTTT. Amino acids: CASSLTDWGVATNEKLFF. Looking up the rest from reference TRBV28 and TRBJ1-4 gives the full variable domain: DVKVTQSSRYLVKRTGEKVFLECVQDMDHENMFWYRQDPGLGLRLIYFSYDVKMKEKGDIPEGYSVSREKKERFSLILESASTNQTSMYLCASSLTDWGVATNEKLFFGSGTQLSVL.